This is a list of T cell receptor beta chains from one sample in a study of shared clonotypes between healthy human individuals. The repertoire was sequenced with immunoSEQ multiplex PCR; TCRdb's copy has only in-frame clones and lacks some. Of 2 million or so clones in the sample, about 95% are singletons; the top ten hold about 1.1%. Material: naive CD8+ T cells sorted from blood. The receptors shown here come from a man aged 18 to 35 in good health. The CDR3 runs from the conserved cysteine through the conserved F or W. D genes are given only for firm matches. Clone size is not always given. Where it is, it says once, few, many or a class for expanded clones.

CDR3aa: CASSPTDRESGYTF; CDR3nt: TGTGCCAGCTCACCTACGGACAGGGAGAGTGGCTACACCTTC; abundance: -; d_gene: TRBD1; v_gene: TRBV18; j_gene: TRBJ1-2
CDR3aa: CASSLTAGLAGILYNEQFF; CDR3nt: TGTGCCAGCAGCCTTACCGCCGGACTAGCGGGCATTTTATACAATGAGCAGTTCTTC; abundance: -; d_gene: TRBD2; v_gene: TRBV5-6; j_gene: TRBJ2-1
CDR3aa: CASSHSRQGVLDTQYF; CDR3nt: TGCGCCAGCAGCCATAGCCGACAGGGGGTTTTGGATACGCAGTATTTT; abundance: -; d_gene: TRBD1; v_gene: TRBV4-3; j_gene: TRBJ2-3
CDR3aa: CAWSVEDRPYYGYTF; CDR3nt: TGTGCCTGGAGTGTGGAGGACAGACCGTACTATGGCTACACCTTC; abundance: -; d_gene: -; v_gene: TRBV30; j_gene: TRBJ1-2
CDR3aa: CASSQAPLAGNTIYF; CDR3nt: TGCGCCAGCAGCCAAGCCCCCCTGGCTGGAAACACCATATATTTT; abundance: -; d_gene: -; v_gene: TRBV4-1; j_gene: TRBJ1-3
CDR3aa: CASGPGTARYNEQFF; CDR3nt: TGTGCTAGTGGCCCTGGGACAGCGAGGTACAATGAGCAGTTCTTC; abundance: -; d_gene: TRBD1; v_gene: TRBV12-5; j_gene: TRBJ2-1
CDR3aa: CASSYSETDYEQYF; CDR3nt: TGTGCCAGCAGTTACTCGGAGACAGATTACGAGCAGTACTTC; abundance: -; d_gene: -; v_gene: TRBV6-5; j_gene: TRBJ2-7
CDR3aa: CASKEGQVPWEQYF; CDR3nt: TGTGCCAGCAAGGAGGGACAGGTACCCTGGGAGCAGTACTTC; abundance: -; d_gene: TRBD1; v_gene: TRBV2; j_gene: TRBJ2-7
CDR3aa: CASSQGLAYEQYF; CDR3nt: TGCGCCAGCAGCCAGGGGTTGGCCTACGAGCAGTACTTC; abundance: -; d_gene: -; v_gene: TRBV4-1; j_gene: TRBJ2-7
CDR3aa: CASSPLAGVDEQFF; CDR3nt: TGCGCCAGCAGCCCACTAGCGGGAGTAGATGAGCAGTTCTTC; abundance: -; d_gene: TRBD2; v_gene: TRBV5-1; j_gene: TRBJ2-1
CDR3aa: CAISGKSEETQYF; CDR3nt: TGTGCCATCAGTGGAAAGTCCGAAGAGACCCAGTACTTC; abundance: -; d_gene: -; v_gene: TRBV10-3; j_gene: TRBJ2-5
CDR3aa: CASNWGSSTDTQYF; CDR3nt: TGTGCCAGCAACTGGGGGTCTAGCACAGATACGCAGTATTTT; abundance: -; d_gene: -; v_gene: TRBV2; j_gene: TRBJ2-3
CDR3aa: CASSVGGGLAGVYEQYF; CDR3nt: TGTGCCAGCAGCGTAGGAGGGGGACTAGCGGGAGTTTACGAGCAGTACTTC; abundance: -; d_gene: TRBD2; v_gene: TRBV9; j_gene: TRBJ2-7
CDR3aa: CSVEDHDYEQYF; CDR3nt: TGCAGCGTTGAAGATCATGACTACGAGCAGTACTTC; abundance: -; d_gene: -; v_gene: TRBV29-1; j_gene: TRBJ2-7
CDR3aa: CASSLRPLTALSYEQYF; CDR3nt: TGTGCCAGCAGTTTAAGACCCCTGACGGCCCTCTCCTACGAGCAGTACTTC; abundance: -; d_gene: -; v_gene: TRBV27; j_gene: TRBJ2-7
CDR3aa: CASSLGGLASNEQFF; CDR3nt: TGTGCCAGCAGCTTAGGGGGACTAGCGTCCAATGAGCAGTTCTTC; abundance: -; d_gene: TRBD2; v_gene: TRBV11-2; j_gene: TRBJ2-1
CDR3aa: CASSYSEGANSPLHF; CDR3nt: TGTGCCAGCAGTTACTCGGAGGGGGCTAATTCACCCCTCCACTTT; abundance: -; d_gene: TRBD1; v_gene: TRBV6-5; j_gene: TRBJ1-6
CDR3aa: CATMGVGNWQFF; CDR3nt: TGTGCCACCATGGGAGTTGGGAATTGGCAGTTCTTC; abundance: -; d_gene: -; v_gene: TRBV6-5; j_gene: TRBJ2-1
CDR3aa: CASSPPSHGRPSYNEQFF; CDR3nt: TGTGCCAGCTCACCACCTTCGCACGGGAGACCCTCCTACAATGAGCAGTTCTTC; abundance: -; d_gene: -; v_gene: TRBV18; j_gene: TRBJ2-1
CDR3aa: CASSLTLIRNDEQYF; CDR3nt: TGTGCCAGCAGTTTAACCTTGATACGAAATGACGAGCAGTACTTC; abundance: once; d_gene: -; v_gene: TRBV28; j_gene: TRBJ2-7
CDR3aa: CASSLGKSYNEQFF; CDR3nt: TGTGCCAGCAGCTTAGGTAAATCCTACAATGAGCAGTTCTTC; abundance: -; d_gene: -; v_gene: TRBV13; j_gene: TRBJ2-1
CDR3aa: CASTTGAGTNTEAFF; CDR3nt: TGTGCCAGCACCACAGGGGCAGGGACGAACACTGAAGCTTTCTTT; abundance: few; d_gene: TRBD1; v_gene: TRBV7-6; j_gene: TRBJ1-1
CDR3aa: CSVTTSSNYEQYF; CDR3nt: TGCAGCGTCACGACTAGCTCGAACTACGAGCAGTACTTC; abundance: -; d_gene: TRBD2; v_gene: TRBV29-1; j_gene: TRBJ2-7
CDR3aa: CASSLGLAGIEQYF; CDR3nt: TGTGCCAGCAGCTTAGGACTAGCGGGAATCGAGCAGTACTTC; abundance: -; d_gene: TRBD2; v_gene: TRBV7-2; j_gene: TRBJ2-7
CDR3aa: CASSRAGTGPVEAFF; CDR3nt: TGTGCCAGCTCGCGGGCAGGGACGGGTCCTGTTGAAGCTTTCTTT; abundance: -; d_gene: -; v_gene: TRBV27; j_gene: TRBJ1-1
CDR3aa: CASSLAGDEQYF; CDR3nt: TGTGCCAGCAGCTTAGCAGGGGACGAGCAGTACTTC; abundance: -; d_gene: -; v_gene: TRBV5-6; j_gene: TRBJ2-7
CDR3aa: CASSGQGIISPLHF; CDR3nt: TGTGCCAGCAGTGGACAGGGGATTATTTCACCCCTCCACTTT; abundance: -; d_gene: TRBD1; v_gene: TRBV6-5; j_gene: TRBJ1-6
CDR3aa: CASSPQDLRTYEQYF; CDR3nt: TGTGCCAGCTCACCACAGGATCTGCGCACCTACGAGCAGTACTTC; abundance: -; d_gene: -; v_gene: TRBV18; j_gene: TRBJ2-7
CDR3aa: CASSYSFREGAYEQYF; CDR3nt: TGTGCCAGCAGTTACTCGTTTCGGGAGGGAGCCTACGAGCAGTACTTC; abundance: -; d_gene: TRBD2; v_gene: TRBV6-5; j_gene: TRBJ2-7
CDR3aa: CASSLDRGGDYGYTF; CDR3nt: TGCGCCAGCAGCTTGGACAGAGGAGGGGACTATGGCTACACCTTC; abundance: -; d_gene: -; v_gene: TRBV5-1; j_gene: TRBJ1-2
CDR3aa: CASSWVAGGDTDTQYF; CDR3nt: TGTGCCAGCAGTTGGGTAGCGGGGGGGGACACAGATACGCAGTATTTT; abundance: -; d_gene: TRBD2; v_gene: TRBV28; j_gene: TRBJ2-3
CDR3aa: CASSLGQQETQYF; CDR3nt: TGCGCCAGCAGCCTGGGACAGCAAGAGACCCAGTACTTC; abundance: -; d_gene: TRBD1; v_gene: TRBV5-1; j_gene: TRBJ2-5
CDR3aa: CATSRDIWQNANYGYTF; CDR3nt: TGTGCCACCAGCAGAGATATATGGCAAAACGCTAACTATGGCTACACCTTC; abundance: -; d_gene: -; v_gene: TRBV15; j_gene: TRBJ1-2
CDR3aa: CTSSQTDPVADPRGNQPQHF; CDR3nt: TGCACCAGCAGCCAAACCGACCCGGTGGCGGATCCTCGAGGCAATCAGCCCCAGCATTTT; abundance: -; d_gene: -; v_gene: TRBV1; j_gene: TRBJ1-5
CDR3aa: CASSRTNTGELFF; CDR3nt: TGTGCCAGCAGCCGTACGAACACCGGGGAGCTGTTTTTT; abundance: few; d_gene: -; v_gene: TRBV14; j_gene: TRBJ2-2
CDR3aa: CASSFTRDTEAFF; CDR3nt: TGTGCCAGCAGTTTCACGAGGGACACTGAAGCTTTCTTT; abundance: -; d_gene: -; v_gene: TRBV27; j_gene: TRBJ1-1
CDR3aa: CASSVLTWEDYTQYF; CDR3nt: TGTGCCAGCTCAGTTCTAACCTGGGAAGATTATACGCAGTATTTT; abundance: -; d_gene: -; v_gene: TRBV18; j_gene: TRBJ2-3
CDR3aa: CAISEPNEKLFF; CDR3nt: TGTGCCATCAGTGAGCCAAATGAAAAACTGTTTTTT; abundance: -; d_gene: -; v_gene: TRBV10-3; j_gene: TRBJ1-4
CDR3aa: CASSGLGGGVDNSPLHF; CDR3nt: TGTGCCAGCAGCGGCCTGGGGGGAGGGGTGGATAATTCACCCCTCCACTTT; abundance: -; d_gene: -; v_gene: TRBV9; j_gene: TRBJ1-6
CDR3aa: CASSPTFGQGQADTQYF; CDR3nt: TGTGCCAGCTCACCCACGTTCGGACAGGGCCAGGCAGATACGCAGTATTTT; abundance: -; d_gene: TRBD1; v_gene: TRBV18; j_gene: TRBJ2-3
CDR3aa: CASSWGLADTDTQYF; CDR3nt: TGTGCCAGCAGTTGGGGACTAGCTGACACAGATACGCAGTATTTT; abundance: -; d_gene: TRBD2; v_gene: TRBV5-6; j_gene: TRBJ2-3
CDR3aa: CAISESETGSHPAGELFF; CDR3nt: TGTGCCATCAGTGAGTCGGAGACAGGGAGCCATCCGGCCGGGGAGCTGTTTTTT; abundance: -; d_gene: TRBD1; v_gene: TRBV10-3; j_gene: TRBJ2-2
CDR3aa: CASSLTRYNEQFF; CDR3nt: TGTGCCAGCAGTCTGACTAGATACAATGAGCAGTTCTTC; abundance: -; d_gene: -; v_gene: TRBV27; j_gene: TRBJ2-1
CDR3aa: CAWSVGPEAFF; CDR3nt: TGTGCCTGGAGCGTTGGGCCTGAAGCTTTCTTT; abundance: -; d_gene: -; v_gene: TRBV30; j_gene: TRBJ1-1
CDR3aa: CASSLGQGNQPQHF; CDR3nt: TGTGCCAGCAGTCTGGGACAGGGCAATCAGCCCCAGCATTTT; abundance: once; d_gene: TRBD1; v_gene: TRBV7-8; j_gene: TRBJ1-5
CDR3aa: CASTHVYGTEAFF; CDR3nt: TGTGCCAGTACCCACGTTTATGGCACTGAAGCTTTCTTT; abundance: -; d_gene: -; v_gene: TRBV19; j_gene: TRBJ1-1
CDR3aa: CASSERDSPWEQFF; CDR3nt: TGTGCCAGCAGCGAACGGGACTCGCCTTGGGAGCAGTTCTTC; abundance: -; d_gene: -; v_gene: TRBV13; j_gene: TRBJ2-1
CDR3aa: CASSAPGGNYNEQFF; CDR3nt: TGTGCCAGCAGCGCCCCAGGGGGCAACTACAATGAGCAGTTCTTC; abundance: -; d_gene: TRBD1; v_gene: TRBV9; j_gene: TRBJ2-1
CDR3aa: CASSSISDSYNEQFF; CDR3nt: TGTGCCAGCAGTTCGATTAGTGACTCCTACAATGAGCAGTTCTTC; abundance: -; d_gene: -; v_gene: TRBV27; j_gene: TRBJ2-1
CDR3aa: CASSSLGTDTQYF; CDR3nt: TGTGCCAGCAGCTCGCTCGGCACAGATACGCAGTATTTT; abundance: -; d_gene: -; v_gene: TRBV13; j_gene: TRBJ2-3
CDR3aa: CASSPNGQGAYEQYF; CDR3nt: TGTGCCAGCAGCCCTAACGGACAGGGAGCGTACGAGCAGTACTTC; abundance: -; d_gene: TRBD1; v_gene: TRBV28; j_gene: TRBJ2-7
CDR3aa: CAWSVRSWGGPNTEAFF; CDR3nt: TGTGCCTGGAGTGTAAGGTCCTGGGGGGGGCCGAACACTGAAGCTTTCTTT; abundance: -; d_gene: -; v_gene: TRBV30; j_gene: TRBJ1-1
CDR3aa: CASSGGQRNEKLFF; CDR3nt: TGTGCCAGCAGTGGGGGACAGCGCAATGAAAAACTGTTTTTT; abundance: once; d_gene: TRBD1; v_gene: TRBV7-6; j_gene: TRBJ1-4